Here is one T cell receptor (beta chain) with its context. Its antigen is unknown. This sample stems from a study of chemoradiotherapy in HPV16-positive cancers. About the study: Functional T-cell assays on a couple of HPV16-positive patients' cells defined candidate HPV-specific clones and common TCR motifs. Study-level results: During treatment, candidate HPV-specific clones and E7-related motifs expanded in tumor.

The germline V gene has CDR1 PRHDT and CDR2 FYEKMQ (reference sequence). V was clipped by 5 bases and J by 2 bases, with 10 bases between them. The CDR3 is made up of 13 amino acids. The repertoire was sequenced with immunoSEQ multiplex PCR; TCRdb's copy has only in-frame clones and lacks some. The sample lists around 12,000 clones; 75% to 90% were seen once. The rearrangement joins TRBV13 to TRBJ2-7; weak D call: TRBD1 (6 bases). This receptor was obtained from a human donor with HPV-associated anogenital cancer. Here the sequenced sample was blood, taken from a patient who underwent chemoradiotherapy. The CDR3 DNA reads TGTGCCAGCAGCCGACAGGACACCTACGAGCAGTACTTC. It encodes CASSRQDTYEQYF.